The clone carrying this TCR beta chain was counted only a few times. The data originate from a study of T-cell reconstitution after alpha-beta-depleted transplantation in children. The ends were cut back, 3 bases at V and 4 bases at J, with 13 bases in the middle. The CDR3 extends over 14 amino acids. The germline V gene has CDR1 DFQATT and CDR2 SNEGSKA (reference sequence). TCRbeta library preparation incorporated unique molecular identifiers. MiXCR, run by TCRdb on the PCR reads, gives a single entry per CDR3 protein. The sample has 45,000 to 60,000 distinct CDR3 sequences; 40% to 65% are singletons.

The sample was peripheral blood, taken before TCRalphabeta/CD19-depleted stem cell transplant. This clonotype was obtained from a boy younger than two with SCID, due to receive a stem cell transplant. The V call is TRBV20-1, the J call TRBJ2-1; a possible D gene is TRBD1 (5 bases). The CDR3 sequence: CSASAGPYYNEQFF. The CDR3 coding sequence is TGCAGTGCTAGTGCAGGGCCTTATTACAATGAGCAGTTCTTC.